The 5 T cell receptor beta chains in this list originate from one sample, sequenced in a study of blood T cell repertoires in COVID-19. Produced via immunoSEQ multiplex PCR; TCRdb's table is partial and in-frame only. The sample holds roughly 280,000 clones; about 89% are singletons and the top ten take about 8.7%. Sequencing was carried out using peripheral blood. These receptors all come from a man aged 40-50 years with active or convalescent COVID-19.

The chain is built from TRBV9 and TRBJ2-3, with 11 bases fitting TRBD2. With 6 bases clipped from V and 0 bases from J, the junction kept 3 bases outside the gene matches. Germline V gene sequence: CDR1 SGDLS, CDR2 YYNGEE. The CDR3 is 15 residues long. The CDR3 bases are TGTGCCAGCACCCGACTAGCGGGAAGCACAGATACGCAGTATTTT. Protein sequence: CASTRLAGSTDTQYF.

This chain connects TRBV3-1 (or the pseudogene TRBV3-2) to TRBJ2-2; 9 positions agree with TRBD2. This CDR3 comprises 18 residues. In germline, CDR1 is LGHDT, CDR2 YNNKEL (reference sequence). The trim removed 3 bases at V and 1 base at J, leaving 9 bases unmatched. In nucleotides, the CDR3 is TGTGCCAGCAGCCAGGGCAGGGGAGCGGGAGGGAACACCGGGGAGCTGTTTTTT. Encoded protein: CASSQGRGAGGNTGELFF.

This clone came up once. CDR3 nucleotide sequence: TGTGCCACCAGTGACACCCTGCGGCGCGGGGGGAACGCAGATACGCAGTATTTT. This sequence encodes CATSDTLRRGGNADTQYF. The chain joins TRBV24-1 to TRBJ2-3; 8 nucleotides line up with TRBD2. V gave up 4 bases and J gave up 4 bases; unmatched junction bases: 15. From germline, CDR1 is KGHDR and CDR2 SFDVKD. This CDR3 comprises 18 residues.

The chain combines TRBV18 with TRBJ1-4; TRBD1 aligns across 8 bases. The junction had 8 bases not matched to a gene; V was cut back by 3 bases and J by 5 bases. CDR1 and CDR2 (germline): KGHSH, LQKENI. The length of the CDR3 is 16 residues. The CDR3 bases are TGTGCCAGCTCACCGGGACAGGCCTTCCCCAATGAAAAACTGTTTTTT. It codes for CASSPGQAFPNEKLFF.

This clone was observed once. This chain joins TRBV9 and TRBJ1-5; 8 nucleotides align to TRBD1. CDR1 SGDLS and CDR2 YYNGEE come from the germline V gene. V gave up 3 bases and J gave up 2 bases; unmatched junction bases: 10. The CDR3 covers 17 residues. This CDR3 reads CASSDHPDRVGNQPQHF. CDR3 sequence (DNA): TGTGCCAGCAGCGACCACCCGGACAGGGTTGGCAATCAGCCCCAGCATTTT.